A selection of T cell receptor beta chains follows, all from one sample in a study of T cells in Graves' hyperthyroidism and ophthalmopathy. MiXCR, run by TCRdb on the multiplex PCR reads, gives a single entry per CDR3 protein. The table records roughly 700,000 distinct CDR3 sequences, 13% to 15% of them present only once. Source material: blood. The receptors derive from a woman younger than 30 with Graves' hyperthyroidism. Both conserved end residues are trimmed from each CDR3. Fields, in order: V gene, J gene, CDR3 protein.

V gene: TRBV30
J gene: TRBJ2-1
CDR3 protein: AWTSGRKQF

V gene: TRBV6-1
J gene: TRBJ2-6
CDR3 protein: ASSTGASGANVLT

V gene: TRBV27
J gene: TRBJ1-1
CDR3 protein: ASSLTTTNTEAF

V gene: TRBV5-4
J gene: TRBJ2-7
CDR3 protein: ASRGTNTYEQY

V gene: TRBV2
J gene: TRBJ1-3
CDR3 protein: ASSARSGDTIY

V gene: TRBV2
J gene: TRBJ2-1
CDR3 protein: ASRKTGEGWSYNEQF

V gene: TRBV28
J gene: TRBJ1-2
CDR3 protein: ASSFQGDGYT

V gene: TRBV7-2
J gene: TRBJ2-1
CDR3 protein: ASSLLAGVVNEQF

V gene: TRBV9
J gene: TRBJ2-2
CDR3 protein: ASSVYGALSNTGELF

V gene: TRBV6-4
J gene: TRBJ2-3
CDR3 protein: AAWGRGTDTQY

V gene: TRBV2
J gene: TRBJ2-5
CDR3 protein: ASSDLRGQETQY

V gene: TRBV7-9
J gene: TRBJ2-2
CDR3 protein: ASSLVGLPNTGELF

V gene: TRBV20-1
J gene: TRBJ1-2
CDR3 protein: SAETWTGIRGYA

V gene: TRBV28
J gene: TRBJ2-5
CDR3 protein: ASSSGVQQY

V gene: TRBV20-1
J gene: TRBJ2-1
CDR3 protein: SARDVRELGYNEQF

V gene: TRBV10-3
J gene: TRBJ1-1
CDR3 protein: AISARDGLNTEAF

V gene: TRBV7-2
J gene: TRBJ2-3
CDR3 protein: ASSLVRLIAGGPAGDTQY

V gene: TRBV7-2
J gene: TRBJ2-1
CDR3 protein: ASSFEWGGTGNEQF

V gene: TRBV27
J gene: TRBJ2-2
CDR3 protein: ASSLSSGRATGELF

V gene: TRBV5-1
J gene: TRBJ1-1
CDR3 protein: ASSLTGVQGTEAF

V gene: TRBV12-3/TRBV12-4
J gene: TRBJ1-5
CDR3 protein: ASSQTLYSNQPQH

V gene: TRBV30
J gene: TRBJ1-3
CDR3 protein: AWSGGTSGNTIY

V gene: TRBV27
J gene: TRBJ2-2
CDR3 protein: ASSTRGHTTGELF

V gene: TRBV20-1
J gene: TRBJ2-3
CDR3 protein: SAAPTTPRQY

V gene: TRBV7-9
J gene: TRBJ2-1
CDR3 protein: ASSPWDRGWNEQF

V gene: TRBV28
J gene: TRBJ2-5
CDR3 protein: ASSPPPWAVQETQY

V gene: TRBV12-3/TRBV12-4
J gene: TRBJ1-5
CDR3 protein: ATTEGQPNQPQH

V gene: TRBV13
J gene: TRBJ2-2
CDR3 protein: ASSFYLAGGPTGELF

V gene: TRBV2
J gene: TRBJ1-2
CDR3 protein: ASSRASPDYGYT

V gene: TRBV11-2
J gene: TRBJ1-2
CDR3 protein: ASTPQGTGYT

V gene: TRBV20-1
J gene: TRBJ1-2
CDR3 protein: SARDLKGLNYGYT

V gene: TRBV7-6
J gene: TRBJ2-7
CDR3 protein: ASSLSGKLYEQY

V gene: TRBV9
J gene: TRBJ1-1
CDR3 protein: ASGVGVAEAF

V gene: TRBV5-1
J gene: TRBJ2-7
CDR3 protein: ASSLGVGFSYEQY

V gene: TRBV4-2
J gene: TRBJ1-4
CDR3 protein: ASSQEGGGLTNEKLF

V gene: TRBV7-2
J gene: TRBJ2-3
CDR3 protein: ASSPSLSDTQY

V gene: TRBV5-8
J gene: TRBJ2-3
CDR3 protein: ASSLKDPTDTQY

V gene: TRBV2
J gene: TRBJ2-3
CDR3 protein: ASNPRDTQY

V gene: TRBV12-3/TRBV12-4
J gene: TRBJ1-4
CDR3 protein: ASSWDRSRYEKLF

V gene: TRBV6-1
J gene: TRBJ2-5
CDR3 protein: ASSEWRGGRGETQY

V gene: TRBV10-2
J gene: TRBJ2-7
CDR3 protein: ASSERTSGTGEQY

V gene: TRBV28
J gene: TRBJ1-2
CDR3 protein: ASSTQGSYT

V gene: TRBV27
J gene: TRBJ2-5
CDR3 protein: ASRRTSGLQETQY

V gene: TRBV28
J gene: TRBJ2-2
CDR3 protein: ASSPRRDTGELF

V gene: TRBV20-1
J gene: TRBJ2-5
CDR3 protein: SANRGWYQETQY

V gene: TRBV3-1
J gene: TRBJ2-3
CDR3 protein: ASSQGVGRAWDTQY

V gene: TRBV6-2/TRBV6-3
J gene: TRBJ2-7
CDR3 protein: ASSYFDYYEQY

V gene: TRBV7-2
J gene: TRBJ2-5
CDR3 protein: ASTLGLAVETQY

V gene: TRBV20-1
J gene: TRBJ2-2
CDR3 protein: SARDTGTGELF

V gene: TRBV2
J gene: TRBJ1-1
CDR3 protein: ARSGQGGRMNTEAF

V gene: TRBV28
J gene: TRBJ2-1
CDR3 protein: ASSPQGRVFYNEQF

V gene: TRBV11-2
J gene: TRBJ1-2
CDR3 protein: ASSLVAGDYGYT

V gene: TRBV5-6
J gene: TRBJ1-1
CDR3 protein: ASSLTGEGGTEAF

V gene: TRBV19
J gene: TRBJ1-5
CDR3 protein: ASSVSGGQPQH

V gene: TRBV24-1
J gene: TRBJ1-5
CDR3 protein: ATSDPGQAAGPQH